Each of the 18 T cell receptor beta chains below was sequenced from the same sample in a study of monozygotic twins with inflammatory bowel disease. TCRdb re-called the 5' RACE reads and shows each CDR3 protein once, DNA omitted. The repertoire shows about 160,000 distinct CDR3 sequences; the top ten hold 7.4%. Sequencing was done on a sample of blood. The receptors originated from a human donor with ulcerative colitis or Crohn's disease, or a healthy co-twin of an affected twin (not recorded which).

The V call is TRBV19, the J call TRBJ2-2. The CDR3 contains 16 residues. Germline V CDR1 and CDR2: LNHDA, SQIVND (reference sequence). The chain's CDR3 is CASSPSLARGTGELFF.

The rearrangement joins TRBV7-6 to TRBJ2-1; TCRdb outputs TRBD2, but without DNA this stays unchecked. CDR3 length: 15 amino acids. Germline V gives CDR1 SGHVS, CDR2 FNYEAQ. The CDR3: CASSSTSGGRNEQFF. Full variable domain (missing parts from reference TRBV7-6 and TRBJ2-1): GAGVSQSPRYKVTKRGQDVALRCDPISGHVSLYWYRQALGQGPEFLTYFNYEAQQDKSGLPNDRFSAERPEGSISTLTIQRTEQRDSAMYRCASSSTSGGRNEQFFGPGTRLTVL.

The chain recombines TRBV5-1 with TRBJ1-6; there is no DNA to check the TCRdb D call of TRBD1. CDR1 and CDR2 (germline): SGHRS, YFSETQ. The CDR3 is 15 amino acids. CDR3 residues: CASSLTGGTGSPLHF.

The CDR3 loop is CATNAGDTTGYTF. V usage is TRBV15 and J usage is TRBJ1-2; TCRdb's D gene call, TRBD1, goes unchecked for lack of DNA. Germline lookup yields CDR1 LNHNV and CDR2 YYDKDF (reference sequence). The CDR3 is 13 amino acids.

This chain uses TRBV4-3 with TRBJ2-2; TCRdb reports TRBD2, a call that lacks DNA to check it against. This CDR3 region has 18 residues. Germline CDR1 reads LGHNA; CDR2 reads YSLEER. The CDR3: CASSQDPLTSADTGELFF.

This chain uses TRBV5-1 with TRBJ2-3; TCRdb's D call of TRBD2 is untestable without DNA. The CDR3 has 18 residues. The germline CDR1 and CDR2 sequences are SGHRS and YFSETQ. CDR3 sequence reads: CASSLMSGATDPADTQYF. The full variable domain, in which reference TRBV5-1 and TRBJ2-3 provide the parts outside the CDR3, is KAGVTQTPRYLIKTRGQQVTLSCSPISGHRSVSWYQQTPGQGLQFLFEYFSETQRNKGNFPGRFSGRQFSNSRSEMNVSTLELGDSALYLCASSLMSGATDPADTQYFGPGTRLTVL.

This chain joins TRBV5-1 and TRBJ1-3. The CDR3 sequence is 13 residues long. Germline CDR1 is SGHRS and CDR2 is YFSETQ. CDR3 in amino acids: CASSDPSGNTIYF.

The rearrangement uses TRBV3-1 and TRBJ2-3; TCRdb indicates TRBD2, and absent DNA this call remains unverified. The CDR3 has 15 residues. CDR1 is LGHDT, CDR2 YNNKEL, per germline (reference sequence). This chain's CDR3 is CASSQIGTSGTTQYF.

J is TRBJ2-5 and V is TRBV7-7; TCRdb's assignment of TRBD1 cannot be checked, as there is no DNA. This CDR3 has 15 amino acids. Germline assignment: CDR1 SSHAT and CDR2 FNYEAQ (reference sequence). The CDR3 is CASSYTDRDQETQYF.

The J gene is TRBJ2-1, the V gene TRBV7-9; checking the TCRdb D call of TRBD1 is not possible without DNA. The CDR3 consists of 16 residues. CDR1 SEHNR and CDR2 FQNEAQ come from the germline V gene (reference sequence). The CDR3 loop reads CASSFAGTGSYNEQFF.

The J gene is TRBJ2-2, the V gene TRBV27; no DNA is available, so the TRBD2 call from TCRdb remains unchecked. The CDR3 is 14 residues long. Germline V lookup: CDR1 MNHEY, CDR2 SMNVEV (reference sequence). The CDR3 loop is CASSSTSWTGELFF.

This chain uses TRBV5-1 with TRBJ2-3; TCRdb calls TRBD2, which cannot be checked without DNA. Germline CDR1 reads SGHRS; CDR2 reads YFSETQ. The CDR3 loop spans 18 amino acids. This CDR3 is CASSLAGLARQAPGGQYF.

The chain employs TRBV4-3 and TRBJ2-4. Germline CDR1 LGHNA, CDR2 YSLEER. CDR3 length: 15 residues. The CDR3 sequence is CASSQVSGAKNIQYF.

The V gene is TRBV2, the J gene TRBJ2-2. Germline-derived CDR1 and CDR2 are SNHLY and FYNNEI. There are 12 residues in the CDR3. CDR3 protein: CAFGLQTGELFF. Full variable domain (outside the CDR3, taken from reference TRBV2 and TRBJ2-2): EPEVTQTPSHQVTQMGQEVILRCVPISNHLYFYWYRQILGQKVEFLVSFYNNEISEKSEIFDDQFSVERPDGSNFTLKIRSTKLEDSAMYFCAFGLQTGELFFGEGSRLTVL.

V is TRBV5-6 and J is TRBJ2-3. CDR1 and CDR2 from the germline V gene are SGHDT and YYEEEE. The CDR3 runs 12 residues. Here the CDR3 reads CASSLDEDTQYF.

The J gene is TRBJ1-2, the V gene TRBV13; the TCRdb call, TRBD1, lacks DNA for checking. Per germline, CDR1 PRHDT and CDR2 FYEKMQ (reference sequence). This CDR3 contains 14 residues. The CDR3 here is CASSSGQGVGGYTF.

This rearrangement joins TRBV5-1 to TRBJ2-7. The length of the CDR3 is 13 residues. Germline V CDR1 and CDR2: SGHRS, YFSETQ. CDR3: CASSDGFWGEQYF.

This CDR3 is CASSQDPGLIYGYTF. The chain recombines TRBV4-1 with TRBJ1-2; TCRdb gives TRBD1 as the D gene, but with no DNA this cannot be confirmed. In germline, CDR1 is MGHRA, CDR2 YSYEKL. CDR3 length: 15 residues.